The source of this T cell receptor beta chain is a study of tumour-infiltrating T cells in Burkitt lymphoma. Study-wide background: Survival, overall and progression-free, tracked with productive clonality.

Only in-frame clones appear in the TCRdb table, and some are missing; sequencing was by immunoSEQ multiplex PCR. This table has roughly 15,000 clones, about 30% appearing once. This clone is classed as medium-sized (0.01 to 0.1%). Germline CDR1 reads SEHNR; CDR2 reads FQNEAQ (reference sequence). V was pared by 4 bases and J by 7 bases, with 7 bases between. This CDR3 is 12 amino acids long. The V gene is TRBV7-9, the J gene TRBJ2-2, with unresolved D. The TCR was taken from a human donor with diffuse large B-cell lymphoma. The source material was tumor tissue. The CDR3 loop reads CASSSLVGELFF. The CDR3 DNA reads as TGTGCCAGCAGCTCCTTAGTCGGGGAGCTGTTTTTT.